The next 27 T cell receptor beta chains were all read from a single sample in a study of identical twins. One entry per CDR3 protein, called by TCRdb with MiXCR from the 5' RACE reads. The profile covers hundreds of thousands of distinct CDR3 sequences, with 8.6% appearing a single time and roughly 0.9% taken by the ten largest. These data were also reused for a study on yellow fever vaccine responses in identical twins.

Sequenced input: PBMCs. The receptor set was obtained from a woman under 30 in good health.

This clonotype has at least ten counts. This rearrangement joins TRBV4-1 to TRBJ2-1; 10 bases are a match to TRBD1. Germline loops: CDR1 MGHRA, CDR2 YSYEKL. The CDR3 length is 15 residues. The J segment lost 9 bases and the V segment lost 1 base, leaving 6 bases of the junction unmatched. CDR3: CASSQGWTGGIEQFF. CDR3 sequence (DNA): TGCGCCAGCAGCCAAGGGTGGACAGGGGGGATTGAGCAGTTCTTC.

The chain recombines TRBV24-1 with TRBJ2-2; weak D call: TRBD2 (6 bases). The CDR3 runs to 17 residues. Germline CDR1 KGHDR, CDR2 SFDVKD. Trimming cost V 5 bases and J 4 bases, with 19 bases left between them. Here the CDR3 DNA reads TGTGCCACCAGTGCGTCTTCGCCCGGGAGTGGCACCGGGGAGCTGTTTTTT. This translates into CATSASSPGSGTGELFF.

This clonotype was counted at least ten times. The chain's CDR3 is CASSQDRGLGQPQHF. The CDR3, as DNA: TGCGCCAGCAGCCAAGATAGGGGGCTGGGTCAGCCCCAGCATTTT. The V gene is TRBV4-3, the J gene TRBJ1-5; 7 bases align to TRBD1. The V gene end was trimmed by 0 bases and the J gene end by 6 bases; junction bases not matched to a gene: 5. Looked up from germline, CDR1 is LGHNA and CDR2 is YSLEER. The CDR3 has 15 residues.

This clonotype was counted ten times or more. The chain has TRBV29-1 and TRBJ2-3; the match to TRBD2 covers 7 bases. Germline V gives CDR1 SQVTM, CDR2 ANQGSEA. This CDR3 comprises 16 residues. With 1 base clipped from V and 9 bases from J, the junction kept 16 bases outside the gene matches. The CDR3 bases are TGCAGCGTTGAAGCTAGGCCTAGCGGAAGCCACGGCACGCAGTATTTT. Translated, it gives CSVEARPSGSHGTQYF.

The chain recombines TRBV4-3 with TRBJ2-1, with 7 bases aligning to TRBD2. CDR3 length: 17 amino acids. The V and J ends lost 0 bases and 5 bases, in that order; junction bases with no gene match: 10. CDR1 LGHNA and CDR2 YSLEER come from the germline V gene. CDR3 residues: CASSQDRASGLNNEQFF. The CDR3 nucleotides are TGCGCCAGCAGCCAAGATCGAGCTAGCGGATTGAACAATGAGCAGTTCTTC.

There are a few counts of this clonotype. The chain employs TRBV7-8 and TRBJ2-3; TRBD2 matches at 7 bases. V shed 2 bases and J 2 bases; nucleotides not matched to a gene: 7. Germline CDR1 and CDR2: SGHVS and FQNEAQ. There are 16 residues in the CDR3. CDR3 sequence (DNA): TGTGCCAGCAGCTTAACCAGCGGGGTTGACACAGATACGCAGTATTTT. It yields the protein CASSLTSGVDTDTQYF.

This clonotype has at least ten counts. This chain links TRBV3-1 with TRBJ1-3, with no clear D. V was clipped by 4 bases and J by 3 bases, with 16 bases between them. Germline V gives CDR1 LGHDT, CDR2 YNNKEL (reference sequence). The CDR3 contains 16 residues. CDR3 DNA: TGTGCCAGCAGCCGAGACGAATTTGGCTTTGGAAACACCATATATTTT. It codes for CASSRDEFGFGNTIYF.

This rearrangement joins TRBV10-3 to TRBJ2-7; 8 bases agree with TRBD2. Germline-derived CDR1 and CDR2 are ENHRY and SYGVKD. J gave up 5 bases and V 5 bases, and 2 bases lay outside the gene matches. This CDR3 comprises 12 residues. The CDR3 loop is CAISLAGNEQYF. CDR3 DNA: TGTGCCATCAGTTTAGCGGGAAACGAGCAGTACTTC.

The table lists this clonotype with many counts. The chain combines TRBV7-9 with TRBJ2-4; TRBD1 might be the D (6 bases). This CDR3 has 15 residues. V lost 3 bases and J 0 bases, leaving 9 bases between the germline ends. Looked up from germline, CDR1 is SEHNR and CDR2 is FQNEAQ (reference sequence). The CDR3 DNA sequence: TGTGCCAGCAGCTTCTGGACAGTAGCCAAAAACATTCAGTACTTC. As protein: CASSFWTVAKNIQYF.

Ten or more counts support this clonotype. The CDR3 protein is CASSLSFALNTGELFF. CDR3 nucleotide sequence: TGTGCCAGCAGCTTATCGTTCGCTCTCAACACCGGGGAGCTGTTTTTT. The chain has TRBV7-2 and TRBJ2-2, with D unclear. The V gene's germline CDR1 is SGHTA and CDR2 FQGNSA. The CDR3 length is 16 residues. V was shortened by 2 bases and J by 2 bases, with 12 bases between the two germline ends.

This clonotype showed up just a few times. The rearrangement uses TRBV6-4 and TRBJ1-1; maybe TRBD1 (5 bases). This CDR3 is built from 15 residues. Germline loops: CDR1 MRHNA, CDR2 SNTAGT. The V and J ends lost 5 bases and 1 base respectively, with 14 bases between them. CDR3 sequence reads: CASSIDGGKNTEAFF. The CDR3 DNA reads TGTGCCAGCAGTATAGACGGGGGGAAGAACACTGAAGCTTTCTTT.

The chain is built from TRBV4-2 and TRBJ1-5; D remains unclear. The V gene lost 0 bases and the J gene lost 6 bases, with 12 bases spanning the gap. Germline-derived CDR1 and CDR2 are LGHNA and YNFKEQ. CDR3 length: 15 residues. CDR3 sequence (DNA): TGTGCCAGCAGCCAAGAGGCCACGTCGGTTCAGCCCCAGCATTTT. As protein: CASSQEATSVQPQHF.

V usage is TRBV7-6 and J usage is TRBJ2-2, with D uncertain. From germline, CDR1 is SGHVS and CDR2 FNYEAQ. The length of the CDR3 is 14 residues. Trimming stripped 2 bases from V and 7 bases from J, with 11 bases between. This CDR3 is CASSLSLGSGELFF. The CDR3 bases are TGTGCCAGCAGCTTATCCCTGGGAAGCGGGGAGCTGTTTTTT.

This chain joins TRBV3-1 and TRBJ1-2; a weak D match, TRBD1 (6 bases). The CDR3 length is 15 residues. V lost 3 bases and J 8 bases, leaving 19 bases between the germline ends. Germline V gene data show CDR1 as LGHDT and CDR2 as YNNKEL (reference sequence). Here the CDR3 reads CASSHPGDNAYGYTF. The CDR3 nucleotides read TGTGCCAGCAGCCACCCAGGGGACAATGCTTACGGCTACACCTTC.

The V gene is TRBV10-3, the J gene TRBJ2-4; the match to TRBD2 covers 7 bases. J gave up 8 bases and V 8 bases, and 15 bases lay outside the gene matches. Germline V gene data show CDR1 as ENHRY and CDR2 as SYGVKD. The CDR3 is made up of 15 amino acids. CDR3 in DNA: TGTGCCATCGGCTCTGCCTTGGCTGGGGGGGACATTCAGTACTTC. Its translation: CAIGSALAGGDIQYF.

The V and J genes are TRBV10-3 and TRBJ2-7; 7 bases align to TRBD2. CDR1 is ENHRY and CDR2 is SYGVKD in the germline V gene. The CDR3 consists of 14 residues. The V segment lost 4 bases and the J segment 2 bases; nucleotides outside the gene matches: 5. In DNA form, the CDR3 reads TGTGCCATCAGTGGCAAGGGAGGGACCTACGAGCAGTACTTC. Its translation is CAISGKGGTYEQYF.

This chain connects TRBV14 to TRBJ1-4, with D perhaps TRBD1 (5 bases). V was cut by 4 bases and J by 8 bases, with 20 bases left in between. The CDR3 length is 16 residues. Per germline, CDR1 SGHDN and CDR2 FVKESK. The CDR3: CASSPAFSRDQEKLFF. CDR3 bases: TGTGCCAGCAGCCCCGCCTTTAGCAGGGATCAGGAAAAACTGTTTTTT.

CDR3 DNA sequence: TGTGCCAGCAGCTTATCTTATAGCGGCCAAGAGACCCAGTACTTC. Protein product: CASSLSYSGQETQYF. This chain uses TRBV7-2 with TRBJ2-5; perhaps TRBD2 as D (6 bases). CDR1 is SGHTA and CDR2 is FQGNSA in the germline V gene. V was trimmed by 2 bases and J by 1 base, leaving 11 bases between them. The CDR3 has 15 amino acids.

This clonotype was recorded many times. The chain employs TRBV4-3 and TRBJ1-6, with D hard to call. V gave up 0 bases and J gave up 0 bases, with 12 bases separating them. Germline loops: CDR1 LGHNA, CDR2 YSLEER. The CDR3 is made up of 18 amino acids. CDR3 coding DNA: TGCGCCAGCAGCCAAGATTTCCGGGGAAGCTCCTATAATTCACCCCTCCACTTT. The encoded protein is CASSQDFRGSSYNSPLHF.

This chain links TRBV5-6 with TRBJ1-2; D possibly corresponds to TRBD1 (5 bases). The V gene lost 4 bases and the J gene lost 4 bases, with 20 bases spanning the gap. Germline V gene sequence: CDR1 SGHDT, CDR2 YYEEEE. This CDR3 is 16 amino acids long. The CDR3 here is CASSLPTGRPGYGYTF. The CDR3 DNA follows: TGTGCCAGCAGCCTCCCAACGGGACGGCCTGGCTATGGCTACACCTTC.

CDR3 loop: CAWSVEDTQYF. CDR3 bases: TGTGCCTGGAGTGTGGAGGATACGCAGTATTTT. This chain joins TRBV30 and TRBJ2-3; no definite D call. Per the germline V gene, CDR1 is GTSNPN and CDR2 is SVGIG (reference sequence). V lost 0 bases and J 6 bases, leaving 4 bases between the germline ends. The CDR3 has 11 residues.

This clonotype has just a few counts. V gene TRBV10-3 combines with J gene TRBJ1-2, with 9 positions matching TRBD1. The length of the CDR3 is 13 residues. With 6 bases clipped from V and 5 bases from J, the junction kept 4 bases outside the gene matches. Germline V gene data show CDR1 as ENHRY and CDR2 as SYGVKD. The CDR3 is CAISRDRVYGYTF. Written as DNA, the CDR3 is TGTGCCATCAGCCGGGACAGGGTTTATGGCTACACCTTC.

The chain employs TRBV7-9 and TRBJ2-7; 8 bases match TRBD2. CDR3 length equals 13 residues. Germline V gives CDR1 SEHNR, CDR2 FQNEAQ (reference sequence). The V and J ends lost 7 bases and 3 bases, in that order; junction bases with no gene match: 5. The CDR3 DNA is TGTGCCAGCACACCGGGAGGGGGCTACGAGCAGTACTTC. Its translation: CASTPGGGYEQYF.

This clonotype was found many times. The chain joins TRBV29-1 to TRBJ2-3; unclear D gene. Germline V gene sequence: CDR1 SQVTM, CDR2 ANQGSEA. The CDR3 length is 12 residues. V lost 5 bases and J 0 bases, leaving 6 bases between the germline ends. The CDR3: CSVLLSTDTQYF. The CDR3 DNA reads TGCAGCGTTCTTCTTAGCACAGATACGCAGTATTTT.

This clonotype showed up just a few times. This rearrangement joins TRBV2 to TRBJ1-5; a weak D match, TRBD1 (6 bases). V lost 8 bases, J lost 4 bases, and 21 bases lay in between. The length of the CDR3 is 16 residues. Germline loops: CDR1 SNHLY, CDR2 FYNNEI. The CDR3 is CASGHSLTGENQPQHF. The CDR3 DNA reads as TGTGCCAGCGGCCACTCGCTGACAGGAGAAAATCAGCCCCAGCATTTT.

The chain recombines TRBV28 with TRBJ1-5; D remains ambiguous. V was clipped by 4 bases and J by 1 base, with 11 bases between them. This CDR3 region has 15 residues. The germline V gene has CDR1 MDHEN and CDR2 SYDVKM. This CDR3 reads CASSWVRGSNQPQHF. CDR3 coding DNA: TGTGCCAGCAGTTGGGTAAGAGGGAGCAATCAGCCCCAGCATTTT.

This clonotype was observed a handful of times. The rearrangement links TRBV20-1 to TRBJ1-2; possibly TRBD1 for D (6 bases). CDR3 size: 16 residues. Looked up from germline, CDR1 is DFQATT and CDR2 is SNEGSKA (reference sequence). Trimming removed 3 bases at V and 3 bases at J, with 20 bases between. The CDR3, as DNA: TGCAGTGCTAGCTCTGGCGGGGGGCCGGTCGACTATGGCTACACCTTC. This translates into CSASSGGGPVDYGYTF.